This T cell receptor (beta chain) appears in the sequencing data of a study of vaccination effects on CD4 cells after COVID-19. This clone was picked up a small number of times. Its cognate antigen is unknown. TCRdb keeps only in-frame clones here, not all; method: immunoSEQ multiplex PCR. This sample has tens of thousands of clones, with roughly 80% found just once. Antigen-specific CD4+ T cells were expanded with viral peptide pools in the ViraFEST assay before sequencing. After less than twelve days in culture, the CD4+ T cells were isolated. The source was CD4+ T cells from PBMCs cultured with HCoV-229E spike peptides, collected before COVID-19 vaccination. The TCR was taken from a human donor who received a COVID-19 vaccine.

The chain's CDR3 is CASSYSHTQYF. Here the CDR3 DNA reads TGTGCCAGCAGTTATTCCCATACGCAGTATTTT. The V gene is TRBV6-5, the J gene TRBJ2-3, with D uncertain. The germline V and J ends were trimmed by 3 bases and 7 bases, with 5 bases remaining between them. Germline-derived CDR1 and CDR2 are MNHEY and SVGAGI. The CDR3 runs to 11 residues.